This TCR beta chain was recorded in a study of T cells in Graves' hyperthyroidism and ophthalmopathy (dated by TCRdb to the late 2010s). Regarding the research as a whole: Peripheral blood samples were taken at the time of initial diagnosis, prior to any treatment. To identify distinguishing TCR V-J signatures, a discovery cohort of about a hundred patients was used, comprising roughly 45 with Graves' ophthalmopathy and around 60 with stable Graves' hyperthyroidism. Prospective prediction of ophthalmopathy was tested in an independent validation cohort consisting of 18 hyperthyroidism patients and some 17 patients who later progressed to ophthalmopathy. The 75 to 100 discovery patients were randomly divided into training and test sets at a 7:3 ratio. In addition, the study compared T-cell repertoires in thyroid tissue and in blood from five or six Graves' hyperthyroidism patients. After blood sampling, hyperthyroidism patients were treated with methimazole at a starting dose of 30 mg daily, and ophthalmopathy patients were treated with high-dose intravenous methylprednisolone. The paper reports TCR Vbeta CDR3 sequencing of roughly 140 peripheral blood samples: around 45 ophthalmopathy, 75 to 80 hyperthyroidism and around 17 progressor patients.

Amplification of TCR beta CDR3 regions was carried out from RNA transcripts. The TCR CDR3 was subjected to a first round of RT-PCR using the HTBI primer set and the Qiagen OneStep RT-PCR kit. Libraries were constructed in a second round of multiplex PCR, after which size selection and purification were performed. Libraries were sequenced paired-end with 100 bp reads on an Illumina HiSeq2000. Processing in the source paper ran as follows. Raw data were processed with SOAPnuke, discarding reads with adapters, uncalled bases, mean Phred below 15, or no exact constant-primer or identifier match. COPE v1.2.5 was used to merge high-quality paired reads, and clonotypes were defined as unique nucleotide sequences. MiTCR v1.1 was used to align the clonotypes against IMGT TRBV, TRBD and TRBJ reference segments. The analysis included only V-J combinations with a frequency above 0.0001, which together covered 99% to 99.2% of the repertoires. The TCS score was defined as F50 (clonal expansion) divided by E x V (chaos), with BLOSUM62-based TCRdist calculated between CDR3 peptides within each V-J. Welch's t-statistics and random forest reduced around 550 V-J features to 10 to 15, which were used in a naive Bayes classifier (R e1071). TCRdb itself trimmed the public reads at Q25 with fastp, ran MiXCR and retained productive beta chains. CDR3 protein sequences are deduplicated, and each keeps its most common genes and DNA. TCRdb's processing, not the authors' own work, is the source of the V and J calls. Across this sample there are about half a million distinct CDR3 sequences, with roughly 22% seen only once. The top ten clonotypes cover approximately 49% of the sample.

Moderately to severely active disease, a Clinical Activity Score of at least 3, a NOSPECS grade of at least 4, and a duration under 3 months were present in ophthalmopathy patients. Exclusion was applied to patients with uncontrolled infections, other autoimmune diseases, pregnancy or lactation. Clinical symptoms, serum thyroxine and TRAb, thyroid ultrasound, and orbital computed tomography formed the basis for the diagnoses. PBMCs were isolated from 10 ml of fresh peripheral blood by Ficoll-Paque density gradient centrifugation. Total RNA was extracted using Trizol reagent, and RNA quality was assessed on an Agilent 2100 Bioanalyzer. This clonotype was picked up a small number of times. The antigen it recognizes is unknown. Nothing much larger sits one base from this clone, and base qualities are not available. The research as a whole found: A model built on a 13 V-J signature distinguished ophthalmopathy from stable hyperthyroidism, reaching 85% to 90% sensitivity and approximately 81% specificity in cross-validation and 80%/75% in testing. Sample size was not statistically predetermined, and investigators were not blinded to group allocation. In validation, the model predicted progression to ophthalmopathy a median of about 6 months before onset, with roughly 70% sensitivity and roughly 73% specificity. Most expanded thyroid clonotypes (frequency above 0.001) were also detected in blood, a finding suggesting that blood repertoires may reflect thyroid immune responses.

The germline V gene (reference sequence) gives CDR1 as MNHNY and CDR2 as SVGAGI. After removal of 0 bases from V and 6 bases from J, the junction retains 10 bases not matched to a gene. From cysteine to phenylalanine, the CDR3 is 16 amino acids long. Only the CDR3 DNA stays, 48 bases, in frame from base 1. The clonotype comes from a woman aged 70-85 years with Graves' ophthalmopathy. The V gene is TRBV6-6 and the J gene is TRBJ1-2, and TRBD1 matches 7 of the central bases. Sequencing input: blood. The nucleotide sequence is TGTGCCAGCAGTTACTCGATGGCGACAGGGACTGATGGCTACACCTTC. Translation gives CASSYSMATGTDGYTF.